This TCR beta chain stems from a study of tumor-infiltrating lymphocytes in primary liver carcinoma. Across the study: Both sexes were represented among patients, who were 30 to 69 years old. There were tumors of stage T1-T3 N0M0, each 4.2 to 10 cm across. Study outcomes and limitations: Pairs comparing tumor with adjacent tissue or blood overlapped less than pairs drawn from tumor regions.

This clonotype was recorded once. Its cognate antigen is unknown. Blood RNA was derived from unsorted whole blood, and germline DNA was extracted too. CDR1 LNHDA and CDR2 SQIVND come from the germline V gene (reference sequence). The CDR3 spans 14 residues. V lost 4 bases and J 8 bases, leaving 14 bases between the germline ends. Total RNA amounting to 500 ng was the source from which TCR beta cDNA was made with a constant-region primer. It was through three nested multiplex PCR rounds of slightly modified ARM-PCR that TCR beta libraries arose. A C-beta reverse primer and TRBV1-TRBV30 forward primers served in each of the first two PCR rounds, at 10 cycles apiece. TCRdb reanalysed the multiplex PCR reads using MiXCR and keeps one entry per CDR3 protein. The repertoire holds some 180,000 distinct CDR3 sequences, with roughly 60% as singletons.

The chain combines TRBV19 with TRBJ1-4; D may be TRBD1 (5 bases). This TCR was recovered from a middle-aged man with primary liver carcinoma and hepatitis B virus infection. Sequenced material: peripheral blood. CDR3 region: CASSNGAQREKLFF. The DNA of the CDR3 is TGTGCCAGTAGTAACGGGGCGCAAAGGGAAAAACTGTTTTTT.